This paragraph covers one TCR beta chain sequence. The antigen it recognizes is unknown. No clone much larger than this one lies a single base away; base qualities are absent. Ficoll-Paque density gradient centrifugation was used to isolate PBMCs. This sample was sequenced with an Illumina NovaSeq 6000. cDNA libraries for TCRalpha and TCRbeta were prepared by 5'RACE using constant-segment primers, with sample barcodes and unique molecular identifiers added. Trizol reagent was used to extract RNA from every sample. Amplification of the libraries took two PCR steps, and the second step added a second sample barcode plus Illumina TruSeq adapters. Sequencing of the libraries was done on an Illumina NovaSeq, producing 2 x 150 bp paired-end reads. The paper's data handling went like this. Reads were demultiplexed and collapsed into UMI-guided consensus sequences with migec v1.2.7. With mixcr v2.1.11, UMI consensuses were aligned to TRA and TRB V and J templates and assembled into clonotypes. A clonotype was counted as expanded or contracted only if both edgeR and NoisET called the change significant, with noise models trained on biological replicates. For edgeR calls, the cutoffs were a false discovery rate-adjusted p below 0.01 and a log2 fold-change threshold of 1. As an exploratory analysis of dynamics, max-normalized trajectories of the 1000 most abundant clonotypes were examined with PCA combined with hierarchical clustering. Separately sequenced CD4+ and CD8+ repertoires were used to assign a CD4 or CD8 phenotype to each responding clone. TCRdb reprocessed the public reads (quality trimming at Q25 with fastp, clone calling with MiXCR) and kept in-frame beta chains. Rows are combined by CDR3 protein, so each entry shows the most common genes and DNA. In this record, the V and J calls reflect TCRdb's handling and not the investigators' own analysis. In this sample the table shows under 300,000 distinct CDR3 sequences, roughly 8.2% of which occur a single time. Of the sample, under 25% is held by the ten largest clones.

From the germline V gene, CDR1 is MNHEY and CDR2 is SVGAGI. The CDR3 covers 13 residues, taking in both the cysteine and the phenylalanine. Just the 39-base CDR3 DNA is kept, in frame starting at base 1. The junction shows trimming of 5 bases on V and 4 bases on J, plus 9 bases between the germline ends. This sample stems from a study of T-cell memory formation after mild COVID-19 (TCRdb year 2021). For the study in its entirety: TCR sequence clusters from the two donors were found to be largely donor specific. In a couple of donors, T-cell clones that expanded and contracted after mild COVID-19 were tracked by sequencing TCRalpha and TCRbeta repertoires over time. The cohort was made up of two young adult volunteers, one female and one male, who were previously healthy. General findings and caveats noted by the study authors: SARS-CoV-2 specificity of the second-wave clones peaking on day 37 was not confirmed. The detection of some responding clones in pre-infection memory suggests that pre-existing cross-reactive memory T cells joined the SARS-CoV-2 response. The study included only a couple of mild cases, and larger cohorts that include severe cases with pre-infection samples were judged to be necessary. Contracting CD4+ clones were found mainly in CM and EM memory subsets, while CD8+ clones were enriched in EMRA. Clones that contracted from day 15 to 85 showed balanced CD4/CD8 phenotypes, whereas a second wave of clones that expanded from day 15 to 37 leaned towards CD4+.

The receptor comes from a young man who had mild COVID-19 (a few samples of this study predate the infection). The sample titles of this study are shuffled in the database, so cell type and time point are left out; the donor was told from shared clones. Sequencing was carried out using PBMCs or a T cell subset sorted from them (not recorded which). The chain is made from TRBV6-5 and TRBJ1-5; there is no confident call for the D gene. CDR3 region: CASSPLFNQPQHF. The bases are TGTGCCAGCAGTCCCCTCTTTAATCAGCCCCAGCATTTT.